This TCR beta chain derives from a study of blood T cells in healthy people across ages. Primers used in a second PCR of roughly 6 to 12 cycles were a sample-barcoded 5' primer and a J-beta primer mix. TCRdb recomputed calls from the 5' RACE reads with MiXCR, one row per CDR3 protein. This sample has around 870,000 distinct CDR3 sequences, with more than 25% found just once. Trimming cost V 1 base and J 6 bases; bases outside gene matches: 10. Germline lookup yields CDR1 SGHVS and CDR2 FNYEAQ. The CDR3 spans 17 residues. This clonotype was obtained from an elderly woman in good health. Sequencing was done on a sample of blood. The chain has TRBV7-6 and TRBJ2-3, with 10 bases lining up with TRBD2. The CDR3 coding sequence is TGTGCCAGCAGCTTAGGGGAGCCTGGGACTAGCGTCGATACGCAGTATTTT. Translating it yields CASSLGEPGTSVDTQYF.